This T cell receptor beta chain was obtained from a study of tissue T cells after allogeneic stem cell transplantation. This clone was picked up a small number of times. No antigen is known for it. Whole-study findings and limits: Few T cell clones were shared across patients, but motif clusters showed tissue-specific shared signatures. Anatomically similar tissues had similar TCR repertoires within each patient. Some tissue clones might be persisting host cells; their alloreactivity or antigen specificity was not determined.

The assay was immunoSEQ multiplex PCR, and TCRdb's table has in-frame clones only and misses some. The table shows roughly 25,000 clones, with about 70% occurring only once. The receptor was isolated from a female donor older than 55 with lung cancer. This specimen consisted of tissue from the ileum, obtained at autopsy.

CDR3 loop: CATSRGRGRGGNQPQHF. CDR3 nucleotide sequence: TGTGCCACCAGCAGAGGTCGGGGCAGGGGCGGCAATCAGCCCCAGCATTTT. The rearrangement joins TRBV15 to TRBJ1-5, with TRBD1 as a possible D gene (6 bases). CDR1 LNHNV and CDR2 YYDKDF come from the germline V gene (reference sequence). V lost 1 base and J lost 2, with 15 bases in between. The CDR3 contains 17 residues.